This T cell receptor (beta chain) comes out of a study of cytomegalovirus exposure and HLA in healthy donors. Study overall: The approximately 130 validation repertoires were reported in a later analysis to have been generated on the same platform as the approximately 700 first-cohort repertoires. Study-level findings and limits: Diagnosis of cytomegalovirus status made by the classifier reportedly showed high specificity and sensitivity. Subsequent analysis showed first-cohort TCR clusters tending to co-occur in some 120 validation repertoires. Specificity of a few CMV-associated chains for CMV antigens was verified in vitro.

A word on this clone: Its antigen remains unknown.

This CDR3 has 14 amino acids. Generated by immunoSEQ multiplex PCR, the TCRdb table keeps only in-frame clones and is missing some. The repertoire consists of roughly 56,000 clones, with 85% to 95% occurring once and the leading ten covering 1.5% to 2%. The TCR was taken from a young woman in good health and CMV-seropositive. Sequencing was performed on PBMCs. The V and J genes are TRBV12-2 and TRBJ2-7; the table's TRBD1 call for D was not verified on the DNA. TRBV12-2 is recorded as a pseudogene. The CDR3 region has the DNA TGTGCAAGTCGCCCGGGACAGGGCCTCGCCGAGCAGTACTTC. Translated: CASRPGQGLAEQYF.